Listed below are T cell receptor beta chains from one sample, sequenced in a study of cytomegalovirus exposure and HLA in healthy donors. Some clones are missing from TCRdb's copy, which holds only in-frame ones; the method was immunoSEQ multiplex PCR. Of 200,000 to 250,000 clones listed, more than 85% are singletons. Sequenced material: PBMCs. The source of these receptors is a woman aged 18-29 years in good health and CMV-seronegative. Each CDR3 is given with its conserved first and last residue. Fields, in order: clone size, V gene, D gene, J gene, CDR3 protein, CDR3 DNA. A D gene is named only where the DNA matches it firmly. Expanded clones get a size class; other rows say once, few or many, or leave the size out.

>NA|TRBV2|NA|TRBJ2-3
CASSEGTIFPDTQYF
TGTGCCAGCAGTGAAGGGACTATTTTTCCAGATACGCAGTATTTT
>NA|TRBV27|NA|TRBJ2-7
CARTGLSYEQYF
TGTGCCAGGACAGGCCTCTCCTACGAGCAGTACTTC
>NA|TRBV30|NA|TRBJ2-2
CAWRGASGRAGELFF
TGTGCCTGGAGGGGGGCTAGCGGAAGGGCTGGGGAGCTGTTTTTT
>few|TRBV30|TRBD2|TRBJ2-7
CAWSPSRASGYEQYF
TGTGCCTGGAGTCCAAGTCGGGCTAGCGGATACGAGCAGTACTTC
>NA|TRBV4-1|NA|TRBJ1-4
CASSRVVGEKLFF
TGCGCCAGCAGTCGGGTGGTTGGTGAAAAACTGTTTTTT
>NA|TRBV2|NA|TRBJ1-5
CASSAPGTRGSQHF
TGTGCCAGCAGCGCTCCGGGAACAAGAGGGTCCCAGCATTTT
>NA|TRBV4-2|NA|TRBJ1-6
CASSRREVASPLHF
TGTGCCAGCAGCCGGCGGGAAGTAGCTTCACCCCTCCACTTT
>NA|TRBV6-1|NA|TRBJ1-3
CASSGFPRWGRRRNTIYF
TGTGCCAGCAGTGGATTTCCCAGGTGGGGGCGCCGCAGAAACACCATATATTTT
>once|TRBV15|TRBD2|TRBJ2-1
CATTPGLAANYNEQFF
TGTGCCACCACCCCGGGGCTAGCGGCCAACTACAATGAGCAGTTCTTC
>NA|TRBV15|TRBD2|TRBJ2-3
CATSRGTTSGLITDTQYF
TGTGCCACCAGCAGAGGAACAACTAGCGGCCTTATCACAGATACGCAGTATTTT
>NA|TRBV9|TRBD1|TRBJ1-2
CASSLTGQHYGYTF
TGTGCCAGCAGCTTGACAGGGCAACACTATGGCTACACCTTC
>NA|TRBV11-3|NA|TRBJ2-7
CASSLATPGEQYF
TGTGCCAGCAGCTTAGCTACGCCGGGCGAGCAGTACTTC
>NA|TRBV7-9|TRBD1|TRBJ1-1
CASSLGQGNTEAFF
TGTGCCAGCAGCTTAGGACAGGGAAACACTGAAGCTTTCTTT
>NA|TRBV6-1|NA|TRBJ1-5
CASSDHIGVLSNQPQHF
TGTGCCAGCAGTGATCACATCGGGGTCCTTTCCAATCAGCCCCAGCATTTT
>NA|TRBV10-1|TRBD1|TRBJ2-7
CASSEGGQTYEQYF
TGCGCCAGCAGTGAAGGGGGACAGACCTACGAGCAGTACTTC
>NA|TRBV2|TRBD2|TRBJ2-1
CASRRSGGAYNEQFF
TGTGCCAGCAGGCGTAGCGGGGGGGCCTACAATGAGCAGTTCTTC
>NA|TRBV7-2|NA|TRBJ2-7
CASLPGGTYEQYF
TGTGCCAGTCTCCCGGGCGGGACTTACGAGCAGTACTTC
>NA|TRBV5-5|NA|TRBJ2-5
CASGDRDFQETQYF
TGTGCCAGCGGGGACCGGGACTTCCAAGAGACCCAGTACTTC
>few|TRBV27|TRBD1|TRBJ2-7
CASSFTGVYEQYF
TGTGCCAGCAGTTTTACAGGGGTCTACGAGCAGTACTTC
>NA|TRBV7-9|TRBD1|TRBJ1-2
CASSLGQGAGGYTF
TGTGCCAGCAGCTTAGGGCAGGGGGCAGGTGGCTACACCTTC
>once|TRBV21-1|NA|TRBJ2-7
CASSNSFFEVPYEQYF
TGTGCCAGCAGCAATTCTTTTTTCGAGGTCCCCTACGAGCAGTACTTC
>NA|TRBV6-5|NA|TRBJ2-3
CASSRLSTDTQYF
TGTGCCAGCAGTCGACTCAGCACAGATACGCAGTATTTT
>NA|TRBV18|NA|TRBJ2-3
CASSPGAAALSLTDTQYF
TGTGCCAGCTCACCAGGGGCAGCTGCACTAAGTTTGACAGATACGCAGTATTTT
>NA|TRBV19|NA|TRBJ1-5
CASSPPTQGNQPQHF
TGTGCCAGTAGTCCGCCTACACAGGGAAATCAGCCCCAGCATTTT
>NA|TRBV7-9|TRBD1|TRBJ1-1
CASSPPRGLTEAFF
TGTGCCAGCAGCCCGCCCAGGGGGCTCACTGAAGCTTTCTTT
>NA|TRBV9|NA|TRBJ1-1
CASSVSAEGREAFF
TGTGCCAGCAGCGTATCCGCGGAGGGACGTGAAGCTTTCTTT
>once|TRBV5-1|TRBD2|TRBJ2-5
CASSPGLAEETQYF
TGCGCCAGCAGCCCGGGACTAGCGGAAGAGACCCAGTACTTC
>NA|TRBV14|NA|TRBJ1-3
CASSPFRLGSGNTIYF
TGTGCCAGCAGCCCCTTTCGACTGGGCTCTGGAAACACCATATATTTT
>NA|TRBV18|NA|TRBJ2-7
CASSPDTGSSYEQYF
TGTGCCAGCTCACCTGATACAGGGAGCTCCTACGAGCAGTACTTC
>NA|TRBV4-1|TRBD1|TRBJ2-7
CASSQELTGVFDYEQYF
TGCGCCAGCAGCCAAGAGCTTACAGGGGTGTTTGATTACGAGCAGTACTTC
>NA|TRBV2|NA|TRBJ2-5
CASKEEETQYF
TGTGCCAGCAAAGAGGAAGAGACCCAGTACTTC
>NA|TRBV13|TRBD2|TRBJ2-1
CASSLLAGFHNEQFF
TGTGCCAGCAGCTTATTAGCGGGATTTCACAATGAGCAGTTCTTC
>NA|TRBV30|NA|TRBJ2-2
CAWNLVGGTNTGELFF
TGTGCCTGGAACCTGGTCGGGGGAACGAACACCGGGGAGCTGTTTTTT
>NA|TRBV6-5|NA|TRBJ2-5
CASSPRTGRETQYF
TGTGCCAGCAGTCCGCGGACGGGGAGGGAGACCCAGTACTTC
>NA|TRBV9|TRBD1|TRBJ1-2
CASSVDIGQGSGYTF
TGTGCCAGCAGCGTAGATATAGGACAGGGGAGTGGCTACACCTTC
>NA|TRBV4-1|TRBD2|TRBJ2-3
CASSHDPTGTSGRAWTDTQYF
TGCGCCAGCAGCCACGACCCTACCGGGACTAGCGGGAGGGCCTGGACAGATACGCAGTATTTT
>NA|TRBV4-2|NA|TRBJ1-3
CASRRGAGNTIYF
TGTGCCAGCAGAAGGGGTGCTGGAAACACCATATATTTT
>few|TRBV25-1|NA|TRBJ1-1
CASSENQGSTEAFF
TGTGCCAGCAGTGAAAATCAGGGAAGCACTGAAGCTTTCTTT
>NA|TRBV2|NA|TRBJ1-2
CASSSDRTDGYTF
TGTGCCAGCAGCTCCGACAGGACCGATGGCTACACCTTC
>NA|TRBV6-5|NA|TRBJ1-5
CASSYTYTQPQHF
TGTGCCAGCAGTTACACTTATACCCAGCCCCAGCATTTT